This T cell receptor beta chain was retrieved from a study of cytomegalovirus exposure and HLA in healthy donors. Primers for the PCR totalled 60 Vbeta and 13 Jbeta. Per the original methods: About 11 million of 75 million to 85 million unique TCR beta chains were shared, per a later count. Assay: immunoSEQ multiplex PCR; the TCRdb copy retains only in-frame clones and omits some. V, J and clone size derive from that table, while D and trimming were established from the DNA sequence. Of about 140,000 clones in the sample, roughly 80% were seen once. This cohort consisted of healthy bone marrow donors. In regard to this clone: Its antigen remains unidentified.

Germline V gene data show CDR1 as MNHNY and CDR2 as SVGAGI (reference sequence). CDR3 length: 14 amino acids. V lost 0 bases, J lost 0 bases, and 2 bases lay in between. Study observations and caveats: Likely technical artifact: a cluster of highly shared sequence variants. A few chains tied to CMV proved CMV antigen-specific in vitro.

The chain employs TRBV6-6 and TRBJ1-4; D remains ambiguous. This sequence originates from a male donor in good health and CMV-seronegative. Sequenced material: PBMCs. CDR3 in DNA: TGTGCCAGCAGTTACTCTACAACTAATGAAAAACTGTTTTTT. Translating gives CASSYSTTNEKLFF.